This T cell receptor (beta chain) was recorded in a study of blood T cell repertoires in COVID-19. Study as a whole: Acute and convalescent COVID-19 samples came from the United States, Italy and Spain. Sample material is recorded as cDNA or gDNA derived from T cells, B-cell-depleted T cells, or PBMCs.

This CDR3 region has 13 residues. Germline V gene sequence: CDR1 SQVTM, CDR2 ANQGSEA. Trimming removed 7 bases from V and 2 bases from J; junction bases left unmatched: 6. Study processing details: Nucleated cell number was recorded as an estimate derived from reference gene primer amplification. Only in-frame clones appear in the TCRdb table, and some are missing; sequencing was by immunoSEQ multiplex PCR. For V, J and clone size, that table is used; D and trimming come from the DNA. The top ten clones hold 4.3% of a sample with approximately 130,000 clones, roughly 85% of them seen once. Sequenced input: peripheral blood. The rearrangement joins TRBV29-1 to TRBJ1-2; 8 bases fit TRBD1. This sequence originates from a human donor in a cohort sampled during active COVID-19. The CDR3 nucleotides read TGCAGCGCCGAGCAGGGGGCGAACTATGGCTACACCTTC. Its protein product is CSAEQGANYGYTF.